Ten or more counts support the clone carrying this TCR beta chain. What it binds is not known. This specimen comes from a study of T cells in Graves' hyperthyroidism and ophthalmopathy. The CDR3 regions of TCR beta were amplified from RNA transcripts. The TCR CDR3 was amplified in a first-round RT-PCR using the HTBI primer set. TCRdb re-derived calls from the multiplex PCR reads in MiXCR, one entry per CDR3 protein. The sample consists of around 610,000 distinct CDR3 sequences, approximately 14% of them appearing once. Study outcomes and limitations: By a 13 V-J model, ophthalmopathy was set apart from stable hyperthyroidism. Most clonotypes that expanded in the thyroid above 0.001 also showed up in blood.

The ends lost 3 bases at V and 3 bases at J; junction bases unmatched: 3. The CDR3 runs 14 residues. Ophthalmopathy patients showed a Clinical Activity Score of at least 3, NOSPECS grade of at least 4 and duration under 3 months. The chain combines TRBV12-3 or TRBV12-4 with TRBJ2-7; 9 bases fit TRBD2. The receptor was isolated from a woman between 35 and 50 years old with Graves' ophthalmopathy. The sequencing input was blood. CDR3 DNA: TGTGCCAGCAGTTTCCTAGCGGGATTCTACGAGCAGTACTTC. Translation gives CASSFLAGFYEQYF.